The source of this T cell receptor (beta chain) is a study of blood T cells in healthy people across ages. Study-level points and caveats: Researchers deemed the diversity estimates from one million T cells underestimates.

Sample-barcoded 5' priming and a J-beta primer mix drove a second PCR of roughly 7 to 11 cycles. All samples gave at least 2.5 million CDR3-containing paired-end reads. TCRdb reanalysed the 5' RACE reads using MiXCR and keeps one entry per CDR3 protein. The sample yields about 780,000 distinct CDR3 sequences, around half seen once. The table lists this clonotype with a few counts. Antigen: not known. CDR3 size: 15 residues. Germline values: CDR1 KGHDR, CDR2 SFDVKD. Trimming took off 8 bases at V and 5 bases at J, with 18 bases between the two ends. The V gene is TRBV24-1, the J gene TRBJ2-4; a weak D match, TRBD1 (6 bases). The clonotype was recovered from an elderly man in good health. Sample: blood. CDR3 nucleotide sequence: TGTGCCACCATGATCATAACAGGGTTACAAAACATTCAGTACTTC. Translated: CATMIITGLQNIQYF.